This T cell receptor beta chain originates from a study of OX40 agonist ivuxolimab in advanced cancers. Across the study: Ivuxolimab doses were 0.01, 0.1, 0.3, 1.5, 3 or 10 mg/kg every 2 weeks. The dose-escalation group included hepatocellular carcinoma, melanoma, renal cell carcinoma and head and neck cancer.

The timepoints at which blood was sampled were baseline, cycle 4 day 1, and cycle 7 day 1. The protocol was immunoSEQ multiplex PCR, while the TCRdb copy is restricted to in-frame clones and leaves out a portion. The sample records about 68,000 clones, 84% being singletons. This clonotype originated in an adult with an advanced solid tumor such as melanoma, head and neck, liver or kidney cancer. This specimen consisted of CD4+ or CD8+ T cells sorted from blood, obtained in a trial of the OX40 agonist ivuxolimab.

DNA of the CDR3: TGTGCCAGCAGCCCATCACCCTCGGGTGTCGGGCAGTTCTTC. Protein product: CASSPSPSGVGQFF. V gene TRBV9 combines with J gene TRBJ2-1; D not resolved. With 4 bases removed from V and 12 bases from J, the gap between germline ends came to 20 bases. The CDR3 covers 14 residues. Germline values: CDR1 SGDLS, CDR2 YYNGEE.